The 20 T cell receptor beta chains in this list originate from one sample, sequenced in a study of T-cell memory formation after mild COVID-19 (dated by TCRdb to about 2021). Libraries came from 5' RACE. Sequencing relied on an Illumina NovaSeq 6000. The public reads were reprocessed in TCRdb via fastp at Q25 and MiXCR, keeping in-frame beta chains. Here each entry gathers all rows of one CDR3 protein and keeps the most common genes and DNA. The sample includes about 430,000 distinct CDR3 sequences, with 15% to 20% observed a single time. About a fifth of the sample comes from the top ten. Sequencing input: PBMCs or a T cell subset sorted from them (not recorded which). The origin of the receptors is a man aged 18 to 29 who had mild COVID-19 (a few samples of this study predate the infection). The sample titles of this study are shuffled in the database, so cell type and time point are left out; the donor was told from shared clones.

The CDR3 DNA reads as TGTGCCAGCAGTTACTGGAGATCTGGAAACACCATATATTTT. The encoded protein is CASSYWRSGNTIYF. The gene calls are TRBV6-2 or TRBV6-3 and TRBJ1-3; D is uncertain. The CDR3 runs 14 residues. Deletions cut 1 base from V and 1 base from J, with 5 bases between. The germline V gene has CDR1 MNHEY and CDR2 SVGEGT.

The genes are TRBV11-2 and TRBJ2-3, with TRBD2 identical over 11 bases. The CDR3 has 18 residues. Germline CDR1 reads SGHAT; CDR2 reads FQNNGV. Trimming took 3 bases from V and 0 from J; bases not matched to a gene: 8. The CDR3 nucleotides are TGTGCCAGCAGCTTTATGGTAGCGGGGGGGCCCAGCACAGATACGCAGTATTTT. Translation: CASSFMVAGGPSTDTQYF.

The CDR3 reads CASSPQAAGYTDTQYF. For the CDR3, the DNA is TGTGCCAGCAGTCCCCAAGCGGCAGGGTACACAGATACGCAGTATTTT. This sequence joins TRBV12-3 or TRBV12-4 and TRBJ2-3; D might be TRBD1 or TRBD2, each matching 5 bases. Trimming removed 5 bases at V and 2 bases at J, with 17 bases between. This CDR3 spans 16 amino acids.

V usage is TRBV7-2 and J usage is TRBJ1-1, with D possibly being TRBD1 (6 bases). The CDR3 is 15 amino acids. Germline CDR1 SGHTA, CDR2 FQGNSA. V gave up 3 bases and J gave up 0 bases, with 11 bases separating them. CDR3 sequence (DNA): TGTGCCAGCAGCTTCGGGGGCGTCCTGAACACTGAAGCTTTCTTT. Translation: CASSFGGVLNTEAFF.

This chain connects TRBV7-6 to TRBJ2-5; 9 bases agree with TRBD2. The V gene end was trimmed by 1 base and the J gene end by 4 bases; junction bases not matched to a gene: 7. Germline V lookup: CDR1 SGHVS, CDR2 FNYEAQ. The CDR3 extends over 16 amino acids. Here the CDR3 DNA reads TGTGCCAGCAGCTTAGTTCCAGCGGGGGGTGGAGAGACCCAGTACTTC. Its translation: CASSLVPAGGGETQYF.

V gene TRBV9 combines with J gene TRBJ2-2; possible D gene TRBD1, 5 bases. With 3 bases removed from V and 0 bases from J, the gap between germline ends came to 15 bases. The germline gives CDR1 SGDLS, CDR2 YYNGEE. The CDR3 covers 17 residues. This CDR3 is CASSGRIRAANTGELFF. In DNA form, the CDR3 reads TGTGCCAGCAGCGGACGAATCAGGGCGGCGAACACCGGGGAGCTGTTTTTT.

The gene calls are TRBV4-1 and TRBJ2-7; a weak D match, TRBD2 (6 bases). The CDR3 is made up of 15 amino acids. V was clipped by 3 bases and J by 1 base, with 13 bases between them. The germline CDR1 and CDR2 sequences are MGHRA and YSYEKL. The CDR3 DNA reads as TGCGCCAGCAGCCAGGAGGGTGCCGAGTCCTACGAGCAGTACTTC. This translates into CASSQEGAESYEQYF.

The chain uses TRBV12-3 or TRBV12-4 and TRBJ2-1, with TRBD2 identical over 7 bases. This CDR3 contains 12 residues. V lost 4 bases and J lost 9; bases outside the gene matches: 3. As DNA, the CDR3 is TGTGCCAGCAGTTCTCAGCGGGGTGAGCAGTTCTTC. This gives the protein CASSSQRGEQFF.

This clonotype has a handful of counts. The V and J genes are TRBV29-1 and TRBJ2-3, with D perhaps matching TRBD2 (6 bases). CDR1 and CDR2 (germline): SQVTM, ANQGSEA. This CDR3 comprises 14 residues. V lost 0 bases, J lost 7 bases, and 14 bases lay in between. CDR3 in amino acids: CSVEEGRGTNTQYF. The CDR3, as DNA: TGCAGCGTTGAAGAGGGTCGGGGGACGAATACGCAGTATTTT.

This chain joins TRBV15 and TRBJ2-1; perhaps D is TRBD1 or TRBD2 (6 bases each). This CDR3 is 15 amino acids long. From germline, CDR1 is LNHNV and CDR2 YYDKDF (reference sequence). Trimming pared 2 bases from V and 3 bases from J, leaving 11 bases between. CDR3 sequence: CATSRYGGHYNEQFF. As DNA, the CDR3 is TGTGCCACCAGCAGATATGGGGGGCACTACAATGAGCAGTTCTTC.

This clonotype was observed a few times. CDR3 in DNA: TGTGCCAGCAGCCGTCTAGCAGAGACCCAGTACTTC. Protein sequence: CASSRLAETQYF. The chain links TRBV3-1 to TRBJ2-5; D might be TRBD2 (5 bases). Germline assignment: CDR1 LGHDT and CDR2 YNNKEL (reference sequence). Trimming cost V 4 bases and J 4 bases, with 7 bases left between them. This CDR3 contains 12 residues.

In this sample, this clonotype turned up a few times. The CDR3 DNA follows: TGTGCCATCAGGGAGGGGGGGATGGAAGAGACCCAGTACTTC. As protein: CAIREGGMEETQYF. This chain links TRBV10-3 with TRBJ2-5; tentative D call: TRBD2 (7 bases). The CDR3 spans 14 residues. Germline assignment: CDR1 ENHRY and CDR2 SYGVKD. The V end lost 6 bases, the J end lost 3 bases, and 14 bases lay between the germline ends.

This clonotype was recorded a few times. CDR3 in DNA: TGTGCCAGCAGCGTAGATCCGGAGACCCAGTACTTC. It specifies CASSVDPETQYF. The V and J genes are TRBV9 and TRBJ2-5, with D uncertain. The CDR3 contains 12 residues. Trimming cost V 0 bases and J 5 bases, with 5 bases left between them. CDR1 is SGDLS and CDR2 is YYNGEE in the germline V gene.

The V and J genes are TRBV7-3 and TRBJ2-3; the match to TRBD2 covers 7 bases. The CDR3 covers 15 residues. CDR1 is SGHTA, CDR2 FQGTGA, per germline. The V gene end was trimmed by 6 bases and the J gene end by 0 bases; junction bases not matched to a gene: 6. This CDR3 reads CASSAGVASTDTQYF. The CDR3 DNA reads as TGTGCCAGCAGTGCGGGGGTAGCTAGCACAGATACGCAGTATTTT.

This CDR3 is CASSLRGQGLIWEQFF. CDR3 sequence (DNA): TGCGCCAGCAGCTTGAGAGGGCAGGGGTTGATTTGGGAGCAGTTCTTC. J is TRBJ2-1 and V is TRBV5-1, with D tentatively TRBD1 (6 bases). The CDR3 consists of 16 residues. Per germline, CDR1 SGHRS and CDR2 YFSETQ. V was clipped by 1 base and J by 10 bases, with 21 bases between them. The full variable domain, completed using reference TRBV5-1 and TRBJ2-1, is KAGVTQTPRYLIKTRGQQVTLSCSPISGHRSVSWYQQTPGQGLQFLFEYFSETQRNKGNFPGRFSGRQFSNSRSEMNVSTLELGDSALYLCASSLRGQGLIWEQFFGPGTRLTVL.

This clonotype was observed a handful of times. The chain combines TRBV7-9 with TRBJ2-2, with TRBD2 matching over 8 bases. Germline values: CDR1 SEHNR, CDR2 FQNEAQ (reference sequence). This CDR3 has 15 residues. With V trimmed by 7 bases and J by 5 bases, 9 bases remained unmatched. The CDR3 nucleotides are TGTGCCAGCAACCCCGGGGCTAGCGGGACCGGGGAGCTGTTTTTT. Protein product: CASNPGASGTGELFF.

A few counts support this clonotype. The genes are TRBV12-3 or TRBV12-4 and TRBJ2-5, with 7 nucleotides matching TRBD1. The ends lost 6 bases at V and 3 bases at J; junction bases unmatched: 7. The CDR3 consists of 14 residues. The CDR3: CASRLLGGKETQYF. Here the CDR3 DNA reads TGTGCCAGCAGACTCCTAGGGGGCAAAGAGACCCAGTACTTC.

This clonotype was detected a few times. V gene TRBV19 combines with J gene TRBJ1-1; possibly TRBD1 for D (6 bases). V lost 8 bases and J 10 bases, leaving 20 bases between the germline ends. This CDR3 contains 13 residues. Germline CDR1 and CDR2: LNHDA and SQIVND (reference sequence). The chain's CDR3 is CASSDSTSIAAFF. The CDR3 DNA is TGTGCCAGTTCGGACAGCACCAGTATTGCAGCTTTCTTT.

This clonotype was counted between two and nine times. The chain couples TRBV7-9 to TRBJ2-2, with 7 bases identical to TRBD1. V dropped 5 bases and J dropped 2; count of bases not matched to a gene: 5. The CDR3 extends over 15 amino acids. The germline CDR1 and CDR2 sequences are SEHNR and FQNEAQ (reference sequence). CDR3 protein: CASSMTGSNTGELFF. CDR3 bases: TGTGCCAGCAGCATGACAGGGTCCAACACCGGGGAGCTGTTTTTT.

V usage is TRBV9 and J usage is TRBJ2-1, with D unclear. Trimming pared 0 bases from V and 0 bases from J, leaving 7 bases between. The CDR3 extends over 15 amino acids. Per germline, CDR1 SGDLS and CDR2 YYNGEE. CDR3 coding DNA: TGTGCCAGCAGCGTAGCTAGAAGCTCCTACAATGAGCAGTTCTTC. This codes for CASSVARSSYNEQFF.